Below, 14 T cell receptor beta chains from the same sample are listed, as sequenced in a study of shared clonotypes between healthy human individuals. TCRdb's copy holds only in-frame clones and misses some; the assay was immunoSEQ multiplex PCR. The top ten hold roughly 0.12% of the sample, which has about 610,000 clones, about 96% seen once. CD45RO-negative cells were positively selected for CCR7, leaving out terminally differentiated effector memory CD45RA+ cells. The source material was naive CD8+ T cells sorted from blood. The receptors derive from a woman under 40 in good health.

The rearrangement joins TRBV5-4 to TRBJ2-6, with unresolved D. Germline V gene sequence: CDR1 SGHNT, CDR2 YYREEE (reference sequence). Deletions cut 5 bases from V and 0 bases from J, with 12 bases between. The CDR3 sequence is 16 residues long. CDR3 in DNA: TGTGCCAGCAGATTAGTTGAGAGCTCTGGGGCCAACGTCCTGACTTTC. It specifies CASRLVESSGANVLTF.

This chain links TRBV29-1 with TRBJ2-3; TRBD1 might be the D (6 bases). The CDR3 totals 14 residues. The germline V gene encodes CDR1 SQVTM and CDR2 ANQGSEA. Deletions cut 0 bases from V and 6 bases from J, with 13 bases between. In DNA, the CDR3 is TGCAGCGTTGAAGAAAGGCAGGGGCAGGATACGCAGTATTTT. Protein product: CSVEERQGQDTQYF.

The rearrangement joins TRBV28 to TRBJ1-1; D not resolved. Germline values: CDR1 MDHEN, CDR2 SYDVKM. The CDR3 is 14 residues long. Trimming pared 3 bases from V and 0 bases from J, leaving 8 bases between. CDR3: CASSFIDLNTEAFF. The CDR3, as DNA: TGTGCCAGCAGTTTTATCGATTTGAACACTGAAGCTTTCTTT.

The chain is built from TRBV7-9 and TRBJ2-1, with unresolved D. The germline V gene encodes CDR1 SEHNR and CDR2 FQNEAQ (reference sequence). Trimming removed 7 bases at V and 0 bases at J, with 7 bases between. The CDR3 runs to 13 residues. As DNA, the CDR3 is TGTGCCAGCAACCCGAGCTCCTACAATGAGCAGTTCTTC. Protein sequence: CASNPSSYNEQFF.

J is TRBJ2-1 and V is TRBV9, with D possibly being TRBD2 (6 bases). CDR3 length: 15 residues. Germline CDR1 is SGDLS and CDR2 is YYNGEE. Trimming took off 3 bases at V and 7 bases at J, with 17 bases between the two ends. This CDR3 reads CASSGGRGGKNEQFF. The CDR3 DNA reads TGTGCCAGCAGCGGGGGGAGAGGCGGGAAGAATGAGCAGTTCTTC.

The chain joins TRBV7-9 to TRBJ2-3, with a possible D match to TRBD1 (5 bases). This CDR3 comprises 13 residues. Germline loops: CDR1 SEHNR, CDR2 FQNEAQ (reference sequence). V was clipped by 7 bases and J by 4 bases, with 12 bases between them. The CDR3 DNA is TGTGCCAGCATCGACAGTAAGTCAGATACGCAGTATTTT. This gives the protein CASIDSKSDTQYF. Filled out from reference TRBV7-9 and TRBJ2-3, the complete variable domain reads DTGVSQNPRHKITKRGQNVTFRCDPISEHNRLYWYRQTLGQGPEFLTYFQNEAQLEKSRLLSDRFSAERPKGSFSTLEIQRTEQGDSAMYLCASIDSKSDTQYFGPGTRLTVL.

The chain employs TRBV19 and TRBJ1-2; 9 bases align to TRBD1. This CDR3 has 17 amino acids. CDR1 and CDR2 (germline): LNHDA, SQIVND (reference sequence). Trimming removed 7 bases from V and 8 bases from J; junction bases left unmatched: 20. Here the CDR3 reads CASNPTRRSDRGKGYTF. CDR3 bases: TGTGCCAGTAACCCAACCCGTCGGTCGGACAGGGGTAAAGGCTACACCTTC.

This chain links TRBV27 with TRBJ2-3; D could derive from TRBD1 or TRBD2 (5 bases each). Germline V gives CDR1 MNHEY, CDR2 SMNVEV (reference sequence). Trimming took off 5 bases at V and 0 bases at J, with 15 bases between the two ends. The CDR3 is 16 residues long. CDR3 in amino acids: CASSLTLGVSTDTQYF. CDR3 sequence (DNA): TGTGCCAGCAGTCTCACATTGGGGGTGAGCACAGATACGCAGTATTTT.

This clone appeared a single time. The chain combines TRBV10-2 with TRBJ2-7; 8 nucleotides match TRBD2. This CDR3 spans 12 amino acids. V shed 3 bases and J 6 bases; nucleotides not matched to a gene: 1. Germline CDR1 is WSHSY and CDR2 is SAAADI. CDR3: CASSDSGIEQYF. The CDR3 bases are TGCGCCAGCAGTGATAGCGGGATCGAGCAGTACTTC.

This sequence joins TRBV27 and TRBJ2-7; either TRBD1 or TRBD2 may fit D (6 bases each). Trimming took 5 bases from V and 5 from J, leaving 19 bases between them. Germline CDR1 reads MNHEY; CDR2 reads SMNVEV (reference sequence). CDR3 size: 15 residues. For the CDR3, the DNA is TGTGCCAGCAGTAACCGCCGGGGGCAATCGAACGAGCAGTACTTC. Translating it yields CASSNRRGQSNEQYF.

The CDR3 is CASSIGHGYEQYF. In DNA form, the CDR3 reads TGTGCCAGTAGTATAGGTCACGGCTACGAGCAGTACTTC. V usage is TRBV19 and J usage is TRBJ2-7; D not certain. This CDR3 spans 13 amino acids. Per germline, CDR1 LNHDA and CDR2 SQIVND (reference sequence). Trimming removed 1 base from V and 3 bases from J, with 7 bases in between.

This chain joins TRBV7-8 and TRBJ2-1; 9 nucleotides match TRBD2. Germline CDR1 reads SGHVS; CDR2 reads FQNEAQ. Trimming cost V 4 bases and J 0 bases; bases outside gene matches: 10. CDR3 length: 18 amino acids. In DNA form, the CDR3 reads TGTGCCAGCAGCTCTAGCGGGGTGGTGGGGAGCTCCTACAATGAGCAGTTCTTC. Translation: CASSSSGVVGSSYNEQFF.

The chain couples TRBV13 to TRBJ2-1; a possible D gene is TRBD2 (5 bases). The germline V and J ends were trimmed by 2 bases and 3 bases, with 14 bases remaining between them. This CDR3 is 16 amino acids long. Germline V lookup: CDR1 PRHDT, CDR2 FYEKMQ (reference sequence). CDR3 region: CASSLSGILLYNEQFF. CDR3 sequence (DNA): TGTGCCAGCAGCTTATCCGGGATATTGCTCTACAATGAGCAGTTCTTC. Supplemented by reference TRBV13 and TRBJ2-1, the full variable domain reads AAGVIQSPRHLIKEKRETATLKCYPIPRHDTVYWYQQGPGQDPQFLISFYEKMQSDKGSIPDRFSAQQFSDYHSELNMSSLELGDSALYFCASSLSGILLYNEQFFGPGTRLTVL.

The chain carries TRBV19 and TRBJ1-6; 7 bases align to TRBD1. CDR3 length equals 14 residues. The J segment lost 4 bases and the V segment lost 7 bases, leaving 4 bases of the junction unmatched. From germline, CDR1 is LNHDA and CDR2 SQIVND (reference sequence). DNA of the CDR3: TGTGCCAGTACCGACAGGGAGTATAATTCACCCCTCCACTTT. Amino acid sequence: CASTDREYNSPLHF.